The rows below give T cell receptor beta chains drawn from one sample of a study of blood T cell repertoires in COVID-19. Here immunoSEQ multiplex PCR was the method, and the copy in TCRdb shows in-frame clones only, minus some. The data hold tens of thousands of clones, with approximately 89% observed a single time. The sequencing input was peripheral blood. Source of these receptors: an elderly man with active or convalescent COVID-19. CDR3s include the opening cysteine and the closing phenylalanine or tryptophan. A D gene is named only where the DNA matches it firmly. The listing skips clone size in some rows; elsewhere it reads once, few, many or a size class.

TRBV5-1	-	TRBJ2-2	TRBD2	CASSLPSGANTGELFF	TGCGCCAGCAGCTTACCTAGCGGCGCGAACACCGGGGAGCTGTTTTTT
TRBV14	many	TRBJ1-1	TRBD1	CASSQERGRVLGTEAFF	TGTGCCAGCAGCCAAGAGAGGGGGCGCGTACTTGGCACTGAAGCTTTCTTT
TRBV19	-	TRBJ1-1	-	CASSRYGPGRDTEAFF	TGTGCCAGTAGCCGATATGGTCCAGGGAGGGACACTGAAGCTTTCTTT
TRBV4-2	-	TRBJ1-1	-	CASSQDRGVGAFF	TGTGCCAGCAGCCAAGACAGGGGAGTGGGGGCTTTCTTT
TRBV10-3	-	TRBJ2-7	-	CAISESLAGEQYF	TGTGCCATCAGTGAGTCGTTGGCAGGCGAGCAGTACTTC
TRBV18	-	TRBJ2-6	TRBD1	CASSRSGTEQDLTF	TGTGCCAGCTCACGTTCCGGGACAGAGCAGGACCTGACTTTC
TRBV11-2	-	TRBJ2-3	TRBD1	CASSLDQGATTDTQYF	TGTGCCAGCAGCTTAGATCAGGGGGCGACCACAGATACGCAGTATTTT
TRBV2	-	TRBJ1-1	-	CATRGEVNTEAFF	TGTGCCACCCGGGGTGAAGTGAACACTGAAGCTTTCTTT
TRBV30	-	TRBJ2-2	TRBD2	CAWSLGLAGTGELFF	TGTGCCTGGAGTCTCGGACTAGCAGGCACCGGGGAGCTGTTTTTT
TRBV6-2/TRBV6-3	-	TRBJ1-4	-	CASSYSRFSVSTNEKLFF	TGTGCCAGCAGTTACTCGAGGTTCTCAGTTTCAACTAATGAAAAACTGTTTTTT
TRBV19	-	TRBJ1-2	-	CASSIDQGSNYGYTF	TGTGCCAGTAGTATAGACCAGGGATCTAACTATGGCTACACCTTC
TRBV27	-	TRBJ1-6	TRBD1	CASRPPGGKVPLHF	TGTGCCAGCAGACCGCCAGGGGGGAAAGTACCCCTCCACTTT
TRBV7-9	-	TRBJ2-5	-	CASSSPFEGQETQYF	TGTGCCAGCAGCTCCCCCTTCGAGGGTCAAGAGACCCAGTACTTC
TRBV9	-	TRBJ2-1	TRBD2	CASSSAGGSYNEQFF	TGTGCCAGCAGCTCAGCGGGGGGGTCCTACAATGAGCAGTTCTTC
TRBV6-1	-	TRBJ2-5	TRBD1	CASSEGTGRGTQYF	TGTGCCAGCAGTGAGGGGACAGGCCGAGGGACCCAGTACTTC
TRBV7-9	-	TRBJ1-4	-	CASSYTTNEKLFF	TGTGCCAGCAGTTATACAACTAATGAAAAACTGTTTTTT
TRBV11-3	-	TRBJ2-1	-	CASSAADRAGNEQFF	TGTGCCAGCAGCGCCGCGGACAGAGCTGGGAATGAGCAGTTCTTC
TRBV5-1	-	TRBJ2-6	TRBD1	CASSPGQAEANVLTF	TGCGCCAGCAGCCCCGGACAGGCCGAGGCCAACGTCCTGACTTTC
TRBV30	-	TRBJ2-5	TRBD2	CAWSVATSGSGETQYF	TGTGCCTGGAGTGTGGCAACTAGCGGGAGTGGAGAGACCCAGTACTTC
TRBV28	-	TRBJ2-7	-	CASRPTGTSSYEQYF	TGTGCCAGCAGGCCAACAGGGACCAGCTCCTACGAGCAGTACTTC
TRBV6-5	-	TRBJ1-4	-	CASTTLATNEKLFF	TGTGCCAGCACGACTCTAGCAACTAATGAAAAACTGTTTTTT
TRBV3-1/TRBV3-2	-	TRBJ2-1	-	CASSQDPFDTQSSYNEQFF	TGTGCCAGCAGCCAAGATCCCTTCGACACGCAAAGCTCCTACAATGAGCAGTTCTTC
TRBV28	-	TRBJ2-5	-	CASTPAWKQETQYF	TGTGCCAGCACCCCAGCGTGGAAACAAGAGACCCAGTACTTC
TRBV5-1	-	TRBJ2-7	-	CASSGLRAYEQYF	TGCGCCAGCAGCGGTCTCCGAGCCTACGAGCAGTACTTC
TRBV29-1	-	TRBJ1-1	-	CSVRDLTTEAFF	TGCAGCGTCAGGGATTTAACCACTGAAGCTTTCTTT
TRBV19	few	TRBJ2-7	-	CASSSRQVVLLEQYF	TGTGCCAGTAGTTCCAGGCAGGTCGTCCTCCTCGAGCAGTACTTC
TRBV5-1	-	TRBJ2-1	TRBD1	CASSRTGGDNEQFF	TGCGCCAGCAGCCGGACAGGGGGTGACAATGAGCAGTTCTTC
TRBV5-1	-	TRBJ2-7	TRBD2	CASSLLAGESYEQYF	TGCGCCAGCAGCTTACTAGCGGGGGAGTCCTACGAGCAGTACTTC
TRBV4-2	few	TRBJ2-2	-	CASSQEFGINTGELFF	TGTGCCAGCAGCCAAGAATTCGGGATCAACACCGGGGAGCTGTTTTTT
TRBV19	-	TRBJ1-2	TRBD1	CASNPGQGANYGYTF	TGTGCCAGTAATCCAGGACAGGGGGCTAACTATGGCTACACCTTC
TRBV28	-	TRBJ1-2	-	CATINARIYGYTF	TGTGCCACAATAAATGCCAGAATCTATGGCTACACCTTC
TRBV2	few	TRBJ1-5	TRBD1	CASSEGQGAGQPQHF	TGTGCCAGCAGTGAGGGACAGGGGGCAGGTCAGCCCCAGCATTTT
TRBV28	-	TRBJ2-7	-	CASSLWSPRPEQYF	TGTGCCAGCAGTTTGTGGAGTCCTCGCCCCGAGCAGTACTTC
TRBV2	-	TRBJ1-6	-	CASRQGPDNSPLHF	TGTGCCAGCAGGCAGGGGCCTGATAATTCACCCCTCCACTTT
TRBV19	few	TRBJ2-1	TRBD2	CASSIGGLAGYNEQFF	TGTGCCAGTAGTATAGGGGGTCTAGCGGGTTACAATGAGCAGTTCTTC
TRBV2	-	TRBJ2-3	TRBD2	CASTFGLAGTDTQYF	TGTGCCAGCACCTTTGGACTAGCGGGAACAGATACGCAGTATTTT
TRBV20-1	-	TRBJ1-2	-	CSATDWYGYTF	TGCAGTGCTACGGACTGGTATGGCTACACCTTC
TRBV30	-	TRBJ2-3	-	CAWSAGSSTDTQYF	TGTGCCTGGAGTGCAGGAAGTAGCACAGATACGCAGTATTTT
TRBV30	-	TRBJ2-2	TRBD1	CAWLQGSNTGELFF	TGTGCCTGGTTACAGGGGTCGAACACCGGGGAGCTGTTTTTT
TRBV7-7	-	TRBJ2-7	TRBD1	CASSLAPRGHEQYF	TGTGCCAGCAGCTTAGCCCCAAGGGGGCACGAGCAGTACTTC
TRBV18	-	TRBJ2-7	-	CASSPGDRYYEQYF	TGTGCCAGCTCACCAGGAGACAGATACTACGAGCAGTACTTC
TRBV12-3/TRBV12-4	once	TRBJ1-3	TRBD1	CATSQGAGNTIYF	TGTGCCACCTCACAGGGGGCTGGAAACACCATATATTTT
TRBV9	-	TRBJ2-3	TRBD2	CASSPLGAGGRVTQYF	TGTGCCAGCAGCCCCCTGGGAGCGGGAGGGCGGGTTACGCAGTATTTT
TRBV19	-	TRBJ2-1	TRBD1	CASSISLQGAYEQFF	TGTGCCAGTAGTATATCTCTACAGGGGGCCTATGAGCAGTTCTTC
TRBV10-3	-	TRBJ2-1	TRBD1	CAISESTGQVNEQFF	TGTGCCATCAGTGAGTCGACCGGACAGGTTAATGAGCAGTTCTTC
TRBV7-3	once	TRBJ1-6	TRBD1	CASSLTGVDSPLHF	TGTGCCAGCAGCTTGACAGGGGTGGATTCACCCCTCCACTTT
TRBV2	-	TRBJ1-5	TRBD1	CASSQDRGSNQPQHF	TGTGCCAGCAGTCAAGACAGGGGGAGCAATCAGCCCCAGCATTTT
TRBV29-1	-	TRBJ2-5	TRBD1	CSVEAGTGILIQETQYF	TGCAGCGTTGAAGCCGGGACAGGGATACTAATACAAGAGACCCAGTACTTC
TRBV19	-	TRBJ1-1	TRBD1	CASSIGTGSEAFF	TGTGCCAGTAGTATAGGGACAGGGTCTGAAGCTTTCTTT
TRBV5-1	-	TRBJ1-5	-	CASSRDTGSNQPQHF	TGCGCCAGCAGTCGAGACACCGGTAGTAATCAGCCCCAGCATTTT
TRBV7-2	-	TRBJ1-2	TRBD1	CASSEGQGAPGYTF	TGTGCCAGCAGCGAGGGACAGGGGGCGCCTGGCTACACCTTC
TRBV18	-	TRBJ2-7	-	CASSPFTRVNEQYF	TGTGCCAGCTCACCATTTACTCGGGTCAACGAGCAGTACTTC
TRBV7-2	-	TRBJ2-3	TRBD2	CASSVRTSGRSDTQYF	TGTGCCAGCAGCGTCCGGACTAGCGGGCGGTCCGATACGCAGTATTTT